This T cell receptor beta chain was obtained from a study of TIL therapy for anti-PD-1-resistant metastatic lung cancer. Turning to the study itself: Tumors carried a median around 1.4 non-synonymous mutations per megabase.

Regarding time point: pre-treatment sample, taken before nivolumab and TIL therapy. This clone showed up just once. This was the immunoSEQ v3 assay. Some clones are missing from TCRdb's copy, which holds only in-frame ones; the method was immunoSEQ multiplex PCR. This table holds 40,000 to 60,000 clones, 70% to 85% found once. The CDR3 extends over 14 amino acids. Germline V gene lookup returns CDR1 MGHDK and CDR2 SYGVNS. V shed 4 bases and J shed 1 base, with 7 bases lying between them. The sample in question was blood, obtained at baseline. The rearrangement links TRBV25-1 to TRBJ2-2; no firm D call. This clonotype originated in a woman between 25 and 85 years old with non-small cell lung cancer. CDR3 amino acids: CASSVSKNTGELFF. Written as DNA, the CDR3 is TGTGCCAGCAGTGTGAGTAAGAACACCGGGGAGCTGTTTTTT.